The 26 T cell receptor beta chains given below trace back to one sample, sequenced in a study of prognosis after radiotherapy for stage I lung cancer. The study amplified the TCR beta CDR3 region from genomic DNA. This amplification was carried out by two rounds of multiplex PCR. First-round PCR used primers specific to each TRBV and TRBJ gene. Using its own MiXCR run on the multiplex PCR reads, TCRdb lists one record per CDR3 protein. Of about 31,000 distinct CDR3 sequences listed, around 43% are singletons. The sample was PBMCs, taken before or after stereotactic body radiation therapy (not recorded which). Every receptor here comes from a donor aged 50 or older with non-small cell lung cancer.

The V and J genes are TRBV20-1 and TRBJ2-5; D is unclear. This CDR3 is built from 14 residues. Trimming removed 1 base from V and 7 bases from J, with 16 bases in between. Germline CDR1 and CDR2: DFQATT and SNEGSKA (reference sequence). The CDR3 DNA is TGCAGTGCTAGAGCCTCACGAGATTACGGGACCCAGTACTTC. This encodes CSARASRDYGTQYF.

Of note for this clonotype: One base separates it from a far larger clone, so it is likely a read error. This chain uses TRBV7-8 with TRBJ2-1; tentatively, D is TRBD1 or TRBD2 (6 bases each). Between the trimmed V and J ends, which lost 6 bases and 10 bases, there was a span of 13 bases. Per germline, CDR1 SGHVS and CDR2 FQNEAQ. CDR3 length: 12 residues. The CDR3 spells CASRTGAREQFF. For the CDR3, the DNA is TGTGCCAGCAGGACGGGGGCCCGGGAGCAGTTCTTC.

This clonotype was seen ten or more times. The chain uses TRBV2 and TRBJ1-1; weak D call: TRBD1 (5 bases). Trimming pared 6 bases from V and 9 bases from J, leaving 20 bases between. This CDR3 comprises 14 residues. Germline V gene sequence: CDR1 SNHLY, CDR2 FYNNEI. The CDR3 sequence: CASRTARDHGQAFF. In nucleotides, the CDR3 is TGTGCCAGCAGGACAGCCCGGGATCACGGGCAAGCTTTCTTT.

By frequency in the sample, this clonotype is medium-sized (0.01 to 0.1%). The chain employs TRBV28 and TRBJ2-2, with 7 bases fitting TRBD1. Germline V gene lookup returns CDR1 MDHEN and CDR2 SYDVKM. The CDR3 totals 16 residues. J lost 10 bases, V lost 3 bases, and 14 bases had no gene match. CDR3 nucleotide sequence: TGTGCCAGCAGTTTTGGGACAGTCGCCTCTTCGGAGGAGCTGTTTTTT. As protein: CASSFGTVASSEELFF.

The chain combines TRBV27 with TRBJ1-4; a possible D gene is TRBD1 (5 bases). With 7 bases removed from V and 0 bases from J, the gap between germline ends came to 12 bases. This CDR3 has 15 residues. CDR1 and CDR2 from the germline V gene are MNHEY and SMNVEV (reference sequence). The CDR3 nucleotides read TGTGCCAGCATCCAGACAGTTGCAACTAATGAAAAACTGTTTTTT. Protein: CASIQTVATNEKLFF.

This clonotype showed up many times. The CDR3 here is CASSYGRSYEQYF. The CDR3 bases are TGTGCCAGCAGCTACGGAAGGTCCTACGAGCAGTACTTC. This chain joins TRBV3-1 and TRBJ2-7; D is ambiguous. The germline V gene has CDR1 LGHDT and CDR2 YNNKEL (reference sequence). Deletions cut 5 bases from V and 1 base from J, with 9 bases between. CDR3 size: 13 residues.

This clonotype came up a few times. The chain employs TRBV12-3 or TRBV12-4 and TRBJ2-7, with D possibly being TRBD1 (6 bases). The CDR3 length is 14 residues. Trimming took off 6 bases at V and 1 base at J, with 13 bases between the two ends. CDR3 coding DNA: TGTGCCAGCAGCCGCGACAGGTCTTCCTACGAGCAGTACTTC. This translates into CASSRDRSSYEQYF.

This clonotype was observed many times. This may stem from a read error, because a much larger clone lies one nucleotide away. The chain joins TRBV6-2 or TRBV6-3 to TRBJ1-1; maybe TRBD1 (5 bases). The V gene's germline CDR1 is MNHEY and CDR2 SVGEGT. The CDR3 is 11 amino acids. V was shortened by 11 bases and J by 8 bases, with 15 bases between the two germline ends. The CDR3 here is CAGNQGTEAFF. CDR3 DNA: TGTGCCGGCAACCAGGGTACCGAAGCTTTCTTT.

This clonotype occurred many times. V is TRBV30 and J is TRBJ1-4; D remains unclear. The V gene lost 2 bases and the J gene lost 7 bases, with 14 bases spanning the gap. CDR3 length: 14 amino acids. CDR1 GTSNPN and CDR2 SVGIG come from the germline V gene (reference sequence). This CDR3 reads CAWSQTRKSEKLFF. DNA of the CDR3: TGTGCCTGGAGTCAGACTCGGAAAAGTGAAAAACTGTTTTTT.

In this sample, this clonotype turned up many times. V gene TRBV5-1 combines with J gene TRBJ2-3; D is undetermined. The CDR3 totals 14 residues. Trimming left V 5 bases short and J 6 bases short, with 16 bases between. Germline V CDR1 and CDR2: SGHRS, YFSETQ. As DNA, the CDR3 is TGCGCCAGCAGAGTCAACCCGCCCGGGGATACGCAGTATTTT. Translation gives CASRVNPPGDTQYF.

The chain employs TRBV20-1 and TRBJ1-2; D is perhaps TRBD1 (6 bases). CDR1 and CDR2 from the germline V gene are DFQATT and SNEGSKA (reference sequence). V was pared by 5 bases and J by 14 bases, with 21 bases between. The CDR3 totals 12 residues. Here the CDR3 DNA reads TGCAGTGCTTCCACAGGGTCCCATGGAGGTACCTTC. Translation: CSASTGSHGGTF.

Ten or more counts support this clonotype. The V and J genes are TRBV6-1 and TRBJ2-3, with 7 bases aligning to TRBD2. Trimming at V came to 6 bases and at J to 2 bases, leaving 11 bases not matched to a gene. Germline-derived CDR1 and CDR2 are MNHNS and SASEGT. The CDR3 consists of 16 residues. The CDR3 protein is CASRIERGPPTDTQYF. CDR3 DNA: TGTGCCAGCAGAATCGAGCGGGGACCCCCCACAGATACGCAGTATTTT.

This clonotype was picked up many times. CDR3 loop: CASTRELNEQFF. In nucleotides, the CDR3 is TGTGCCAGCACACGCGAGCTAAATGAGCAGTTCTTC. The chain links TRBV28 to TRBJ2-1; D remains ambiguous. The germline CDR1 and CDR2 sequences are MDHEN and SYDVKM. CDR3 length equals 12 residues. V was clipped by 7 bases and J by 7 bases, with 11 bases between them. Full variable domain (missing parts from reference TRBV28 and TRBJ2-1): DVKVTQSSRYLVKRTGEKVFLECVQDMDHENMFWYRQDPGLGLRLIYFSYDVKMKEKGDIPEGYSVSREKKERFSLILESASTNQTSMYLCASTRELNEQFFGPGTRLTVL.

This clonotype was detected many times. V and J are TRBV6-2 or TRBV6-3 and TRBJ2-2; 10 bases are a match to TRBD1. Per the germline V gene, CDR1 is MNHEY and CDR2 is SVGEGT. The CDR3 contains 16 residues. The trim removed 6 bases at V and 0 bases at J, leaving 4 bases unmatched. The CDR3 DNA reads TGTGCCAGCAGGGGAGGACAGGGGGCGAACACCGGGGAGCTGTTTTTT. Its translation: CASRGGQGANTGELFF.

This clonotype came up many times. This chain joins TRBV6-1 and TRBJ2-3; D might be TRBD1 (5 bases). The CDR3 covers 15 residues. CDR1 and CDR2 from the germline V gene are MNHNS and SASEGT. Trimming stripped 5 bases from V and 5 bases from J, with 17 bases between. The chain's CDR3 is CASSQTPGQLDTQYF. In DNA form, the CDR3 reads TGTGCCAGCAGTCAGACACCAGGGCAATTAGATACGCAGTATTTT.

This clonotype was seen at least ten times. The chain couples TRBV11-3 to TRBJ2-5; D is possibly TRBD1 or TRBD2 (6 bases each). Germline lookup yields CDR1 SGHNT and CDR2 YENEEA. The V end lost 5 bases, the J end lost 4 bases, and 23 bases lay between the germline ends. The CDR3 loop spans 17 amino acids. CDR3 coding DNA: TGTGCCAGCAGCGGAAGCGACGGGGGCTGGGCTGGAGAGACCCAGTACTTC. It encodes CASSGSDGGWAGETQYF.

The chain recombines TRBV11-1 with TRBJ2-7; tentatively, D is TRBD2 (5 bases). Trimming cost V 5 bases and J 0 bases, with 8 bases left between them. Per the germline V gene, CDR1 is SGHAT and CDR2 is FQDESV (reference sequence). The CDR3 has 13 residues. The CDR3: CASSPGYSYEQYF. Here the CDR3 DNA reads TGTGCCAGCAGCCCGGGGTACTCCTACGAGCAGTACTTC.

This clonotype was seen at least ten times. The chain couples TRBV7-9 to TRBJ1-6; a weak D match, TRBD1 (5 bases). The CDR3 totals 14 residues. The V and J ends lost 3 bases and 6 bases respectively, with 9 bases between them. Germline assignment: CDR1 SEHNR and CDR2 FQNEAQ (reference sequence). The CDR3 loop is CASSFRDANSPLHF. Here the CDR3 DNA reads TGTGCCAGCAGCTTCCGGGACGCTAATTCACCCCTCCACTTT.

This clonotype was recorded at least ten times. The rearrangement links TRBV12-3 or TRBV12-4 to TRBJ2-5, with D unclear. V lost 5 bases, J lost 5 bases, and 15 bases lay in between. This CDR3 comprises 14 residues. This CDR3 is CASSTTRERETQYF. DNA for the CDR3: TGTGCCAGCAGTACTACGAGAGAGAGGGAGACCCAGTACTTC.

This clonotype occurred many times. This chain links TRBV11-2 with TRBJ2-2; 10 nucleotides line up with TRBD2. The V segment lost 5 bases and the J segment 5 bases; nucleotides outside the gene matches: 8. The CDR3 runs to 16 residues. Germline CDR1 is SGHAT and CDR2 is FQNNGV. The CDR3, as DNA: TGTGCCAGCAGCCTTCAGCGGGGGGGGCTAACCGGGGAGCTGTTTTTT. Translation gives CASSLQRGGLTGELFF.

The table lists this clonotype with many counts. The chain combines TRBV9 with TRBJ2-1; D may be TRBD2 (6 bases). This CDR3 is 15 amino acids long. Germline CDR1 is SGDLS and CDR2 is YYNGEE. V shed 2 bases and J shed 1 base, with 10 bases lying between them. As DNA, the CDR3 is TGTGCCAGCAGCGTGAATGGGGGGTCCTACAATGAGCAGTTCTTC. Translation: CASSVNGGSYNEQFF.

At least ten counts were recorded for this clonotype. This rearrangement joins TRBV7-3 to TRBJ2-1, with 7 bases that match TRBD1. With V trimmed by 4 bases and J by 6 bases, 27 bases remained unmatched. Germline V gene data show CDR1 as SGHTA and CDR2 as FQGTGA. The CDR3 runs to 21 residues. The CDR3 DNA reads TGTGCCAGCAGCTCCGACCCACAAAAGACAGGGAATGCCGCCCGACGCAATGAGCAGTTCTTC. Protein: CASSSDPQKTGNAARRNEQFF.

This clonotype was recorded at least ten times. The CDR3 DNA is TGCGCCAGCAGCGTCCCTCAGGGTAGCGATAACTATGGCTACACCTTC. Its translation is CASSVPQGSDNYGYTF. The chain uses TRBV4-1 and TRBJ1-2, with D possibly being TRBD1 (5 bases). V lost 5 bases to trimming and J lost 1 base, with 17 bases between them. The V gene's germline CDR1 is MGHRA and CDR2 YSYEKL. CDR3 size: 16 residues.

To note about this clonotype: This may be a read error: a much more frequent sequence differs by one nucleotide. The CDR3 DNA is TGCGCCAGCATCGTAGGGAACACCGGGGAGCTGTTTTTT. Amino acid sequence: CASIVGNTGELFF. This rearrangement joins TRBV5-1 to TRBJ2-2; D remains ambiguous. Germline CDR1 reads SGHRS; CDR2 reads YFSETQ. V was shortened by 6 bases and J by 1 base, with 7 bases between the two germline ends. The CDR3 extends over 13 amino acids.

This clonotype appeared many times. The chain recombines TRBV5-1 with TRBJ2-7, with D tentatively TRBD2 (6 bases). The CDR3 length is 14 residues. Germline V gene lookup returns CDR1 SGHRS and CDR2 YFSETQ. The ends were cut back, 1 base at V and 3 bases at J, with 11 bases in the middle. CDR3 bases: TGCGCCAGCAGCTTGAATGCGGGGAGCTACGAGCAGTACTTC. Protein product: CASSLNAGSYEQYF.

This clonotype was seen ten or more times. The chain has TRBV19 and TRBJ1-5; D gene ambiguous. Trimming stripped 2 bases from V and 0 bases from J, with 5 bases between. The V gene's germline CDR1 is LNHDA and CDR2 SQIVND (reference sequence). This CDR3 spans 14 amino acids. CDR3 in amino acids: CASSIYGSNQPQHF. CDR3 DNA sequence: TGTGCCAGTAGTATATACGGTAGCAATCAGCCCCAGCATTTT.